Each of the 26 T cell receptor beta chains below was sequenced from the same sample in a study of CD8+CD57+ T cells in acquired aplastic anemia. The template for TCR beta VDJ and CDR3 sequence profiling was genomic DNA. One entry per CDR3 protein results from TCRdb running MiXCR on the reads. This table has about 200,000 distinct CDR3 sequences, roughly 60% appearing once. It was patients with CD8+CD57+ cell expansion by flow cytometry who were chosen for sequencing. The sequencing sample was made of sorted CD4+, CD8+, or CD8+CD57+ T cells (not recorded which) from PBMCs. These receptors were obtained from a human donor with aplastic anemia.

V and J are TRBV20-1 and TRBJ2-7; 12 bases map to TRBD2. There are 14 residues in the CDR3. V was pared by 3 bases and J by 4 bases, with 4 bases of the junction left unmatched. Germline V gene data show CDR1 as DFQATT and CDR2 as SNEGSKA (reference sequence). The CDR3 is CSASTSGRMYEQYF. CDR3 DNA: TGCAGTGCTAGTACTAGCGGGAGGATGTACGAGCAGTACTTC.

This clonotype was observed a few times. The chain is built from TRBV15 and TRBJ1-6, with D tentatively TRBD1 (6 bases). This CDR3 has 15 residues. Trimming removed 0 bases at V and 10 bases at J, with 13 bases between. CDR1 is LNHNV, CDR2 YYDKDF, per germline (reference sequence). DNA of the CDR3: TGTGCCACCAGCAGAGATCTAGGGGGACGGTCACCCCTCCACTTT. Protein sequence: CATSRDLGGRSPLHF.

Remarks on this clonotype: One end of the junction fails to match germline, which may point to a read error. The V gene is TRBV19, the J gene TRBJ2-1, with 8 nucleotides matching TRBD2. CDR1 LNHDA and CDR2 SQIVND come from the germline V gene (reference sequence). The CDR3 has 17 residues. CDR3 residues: CASSIFSSGDSYNEQLF. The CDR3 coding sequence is TGTGCCAGTAGCATATTTAGTAGCGGGGACTCCTACAATGAGCAGCTCTTC.

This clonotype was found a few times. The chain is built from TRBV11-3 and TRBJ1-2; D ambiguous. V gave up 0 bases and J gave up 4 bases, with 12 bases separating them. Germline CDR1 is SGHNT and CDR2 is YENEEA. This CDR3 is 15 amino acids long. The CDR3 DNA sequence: TGTGCCAGCAGCTTAGAGCAGGCAGGTTCCTATGGCTACACCTTC. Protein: CASSLEQAGSYGYTF.

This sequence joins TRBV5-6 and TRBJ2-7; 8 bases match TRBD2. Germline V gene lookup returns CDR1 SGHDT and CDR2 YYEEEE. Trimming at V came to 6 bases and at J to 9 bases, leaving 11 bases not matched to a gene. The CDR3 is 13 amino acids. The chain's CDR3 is CASTNPGGEGQYF. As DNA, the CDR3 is TGTGCCAGCACCAACCCCGGGGGGGAAGGGCAGTACTTC.

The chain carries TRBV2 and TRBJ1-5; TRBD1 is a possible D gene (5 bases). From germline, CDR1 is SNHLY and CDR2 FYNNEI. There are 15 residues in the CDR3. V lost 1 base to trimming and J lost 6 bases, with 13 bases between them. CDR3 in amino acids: CASSEGGGAVQPQHF. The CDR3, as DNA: TGTGCCAGCAGTGAAGGTGGAGGGGCCGTTCAGCCCCAGCATTTT.

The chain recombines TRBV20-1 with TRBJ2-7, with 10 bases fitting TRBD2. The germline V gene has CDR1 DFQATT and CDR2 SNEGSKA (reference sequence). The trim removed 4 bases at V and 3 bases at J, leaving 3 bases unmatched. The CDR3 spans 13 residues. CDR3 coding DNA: TGCAGTGCTACTAGCGGGAGTGTCTACGAGCAGTACTTC. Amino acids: CSATSGSVYEQYF.

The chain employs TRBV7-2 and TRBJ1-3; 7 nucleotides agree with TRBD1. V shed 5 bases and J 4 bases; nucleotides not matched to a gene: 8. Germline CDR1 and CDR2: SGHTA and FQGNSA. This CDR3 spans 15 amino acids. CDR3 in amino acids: CASSKDRVVGNTIYF. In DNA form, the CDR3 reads TGTGCCAGCAGCAAAGACAGGGTGGTAGGAAACACCATATATTTT. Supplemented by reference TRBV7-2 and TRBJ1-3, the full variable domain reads GAGVSQSPSNKVTEKGKDVELRCDPISGHTALYWYRQSLGQGLEFLIYFQGNSAPDKSGLPSDRFSAERTGGSVSTLTIQRTQQEDSAVYLCASSKDRVVGNTIYFGEGSWLTVV.

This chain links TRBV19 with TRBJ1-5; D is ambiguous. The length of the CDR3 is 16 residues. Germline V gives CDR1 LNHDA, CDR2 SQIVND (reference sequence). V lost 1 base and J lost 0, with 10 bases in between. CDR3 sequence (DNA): TGTGCCAGTAGTATAGCAGAGGCCTATAGCAATCAGCCCCAGCATTTT. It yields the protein CASSIAEAYSNQPQHF.

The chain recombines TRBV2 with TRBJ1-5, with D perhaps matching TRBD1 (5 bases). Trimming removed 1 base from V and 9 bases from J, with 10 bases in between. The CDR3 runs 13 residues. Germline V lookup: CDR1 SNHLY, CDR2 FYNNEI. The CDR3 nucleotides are TGTGCCAGCAGTGAAGTCGGGGCGGTGCCCCAGCATTTT. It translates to CASSEVGAVPQHF.

The CDR3 DNA follows: TGTGCCAGCAGTGGTGGGGCAAATGAGCAGTTCTTC. It translates to CASSGGANEQFF. V is TRBV2 and J is TRBJ2-1, with a weak D call TRBD1 (5 bases). This CDR3 has 12 amino acids. The V end was cut by 4 bases, the J end by 7 bases, with 8 bases between. Per the germline V gene, CDR1 is SNHLY and CDR2 is FYNNEI. Using reference TRBV2 and TRBJ2-1 for the parts outside the CDR3, the full variable domain is EPEVTQTPSHQVTQMGQEVILRCVPISNHLYFYWYRQILGQKVEFLVSFYNNEISEKSEIFDDQFSVERPDGSNFTLKIRSTKLEDSAMYFCASSGGANEQFFGPGTRLTVL.

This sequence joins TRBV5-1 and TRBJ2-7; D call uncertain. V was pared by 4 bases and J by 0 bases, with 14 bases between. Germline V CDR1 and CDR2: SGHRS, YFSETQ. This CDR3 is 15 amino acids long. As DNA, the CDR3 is TGCGCCAGCAGCCCCCGCGGAGCGTACTCCTACGAGCAGTACTTC. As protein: CASSPRGAYSYEQYF.

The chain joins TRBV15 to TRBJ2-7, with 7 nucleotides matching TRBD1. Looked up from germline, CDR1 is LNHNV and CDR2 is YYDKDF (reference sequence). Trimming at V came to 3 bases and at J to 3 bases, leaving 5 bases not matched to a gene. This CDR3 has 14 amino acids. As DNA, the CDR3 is TGTGCCACCAGCAGCCTGGGACAGCTCTACGAGCAGTACTTC. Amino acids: CATSSLGQLYEQYF.

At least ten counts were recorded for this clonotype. The CDR3 bases are TGTGCCAGCAGCCAAGGGCCCCTCCCATACGATAGCAATCAGCCCCAGCATTTT. This codes for CASSQGPLPYDSNQPQHF. The chain joins TRBV2 to TRBJ1-5; D gene ambiguous. This CDR3 spans 18 amino acids. Germline lookup yields CDR1 SNHLY and CDR2 FYNNEI. Trimming cost V 6 bases and J 0 bases, with 21 bases left between them.

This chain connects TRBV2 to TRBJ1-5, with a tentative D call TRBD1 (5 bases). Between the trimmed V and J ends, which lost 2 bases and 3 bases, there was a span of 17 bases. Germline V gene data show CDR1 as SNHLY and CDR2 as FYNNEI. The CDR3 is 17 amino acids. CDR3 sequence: CASSENGAGWDNQPQHF. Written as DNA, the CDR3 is TGTGCCAGCAGTGAAAACGGGGCAGGGTGGGACAATCAGCCCCAGCATTTT.

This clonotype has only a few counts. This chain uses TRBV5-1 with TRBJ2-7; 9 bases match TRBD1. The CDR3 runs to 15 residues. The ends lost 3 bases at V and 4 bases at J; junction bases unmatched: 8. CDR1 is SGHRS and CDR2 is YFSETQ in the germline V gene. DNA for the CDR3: TGCGCCAGCAGCTCCTCCACAGGGGGCGCTTACGAGCAGTACTTC. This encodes CASSSSTGGAYEQYF.

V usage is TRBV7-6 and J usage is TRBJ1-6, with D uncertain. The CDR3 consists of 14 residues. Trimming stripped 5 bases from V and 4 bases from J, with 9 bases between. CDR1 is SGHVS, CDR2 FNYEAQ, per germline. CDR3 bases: TGTGCCAGCAGCCCAAAAACATATAATTCACCCCTCCACTTT. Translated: CASSPKTYNSPLHF.

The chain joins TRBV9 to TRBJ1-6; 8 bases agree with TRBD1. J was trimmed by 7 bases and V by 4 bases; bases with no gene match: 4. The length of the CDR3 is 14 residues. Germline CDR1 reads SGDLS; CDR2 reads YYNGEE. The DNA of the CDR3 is TGTGCCAGCAGCCTATGGACAGGGAATTCACCCCTCCACTTT. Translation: CASSLWTGNSPLHF.

In DNA form, the CDR3 reads TGTGCCAGCAGCTTAGGTATGACCTACGGCACTGAAGCTTTCTTT. Translating gives CASSLGMTYGTEAFF. This chain links TRBV7-3 with TRBJ1-1; D unresolved. CDR1 and CDR2 (germline): SGHTA, FQGTGA. V lost 2 bases, J lost 4 bases, and 14 bases lay in between. The CDR3 loop spans 15 amino acids.

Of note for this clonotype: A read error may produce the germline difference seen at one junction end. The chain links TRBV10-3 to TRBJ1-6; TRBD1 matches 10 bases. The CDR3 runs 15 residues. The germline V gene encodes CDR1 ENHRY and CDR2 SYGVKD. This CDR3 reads CASSLEDRGGSPLHF. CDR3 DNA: TGTGCCAGCAGTTTAGAGGACAGGGGGGGGTCACCCCTCCACTTT.

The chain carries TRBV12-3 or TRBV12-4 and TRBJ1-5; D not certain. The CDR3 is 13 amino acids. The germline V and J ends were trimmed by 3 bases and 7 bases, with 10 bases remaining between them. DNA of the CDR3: TGTGCCAGCAGTTTGCCCGGGATGCAGCCCCAGCATTTT. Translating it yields CASSLPGMQPQHF.

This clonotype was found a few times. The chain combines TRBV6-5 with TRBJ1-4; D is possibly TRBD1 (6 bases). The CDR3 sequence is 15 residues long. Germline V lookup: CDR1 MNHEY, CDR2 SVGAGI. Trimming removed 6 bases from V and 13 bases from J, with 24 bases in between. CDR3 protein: CASSRSGTPPSGLFF. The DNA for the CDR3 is TGTGCCAGCAGCCGAAGCGGGACACCCCCTAGTGGACTGTTTTTT.

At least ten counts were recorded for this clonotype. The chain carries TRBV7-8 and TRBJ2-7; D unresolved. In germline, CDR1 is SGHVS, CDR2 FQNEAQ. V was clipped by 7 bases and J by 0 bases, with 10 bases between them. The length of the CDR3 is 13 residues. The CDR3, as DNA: TGTGCCAGCACTGAGACCCCCTCCTACGAGCAGTACTTC. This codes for CASTETPSYEQYF.

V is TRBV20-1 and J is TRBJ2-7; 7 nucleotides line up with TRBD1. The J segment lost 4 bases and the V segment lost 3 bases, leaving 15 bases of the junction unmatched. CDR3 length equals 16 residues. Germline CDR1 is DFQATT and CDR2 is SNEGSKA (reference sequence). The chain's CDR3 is CSARVLSGTVSYEQYF. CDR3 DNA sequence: TGCAGTGCTAGGGTCTTATCCGGGACAGTGAGTTACGAGCAGTACTTC.

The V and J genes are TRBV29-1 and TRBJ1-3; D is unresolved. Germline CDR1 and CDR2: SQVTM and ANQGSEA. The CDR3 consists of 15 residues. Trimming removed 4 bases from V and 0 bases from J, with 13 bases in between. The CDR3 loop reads CSVGGPGSSGNTIYF. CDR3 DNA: TGCAGCGTTGGTGGTCCGGGGAGCTCTGGAAACACCATATATTTT.

CDR3 in amino acids: CASSTDRGPWEQYF. Written as DNA, the CDR3 is TGTGCCAGTAGTACGGACAGGGGACCTTGGGAGCAGTACTTC. The genes are TRBV19 and TRBJ2-7, with TRBD1 identical over 9 bases. Germline CDR1 and CDR2: LNHDA and SQIVND (reference sequence). Trimming at V came to 4 bases and at J to 7 bases, leaving 8 bases not matched to a gene. The CDR3 is 14 residues long.